A selection of T cell receptor beta chains follows, all from one sample in a study of control samples from healthy donors and cancer patients. Measured with immunoSEQ multiplex PCR; TCRdb has only the in-frame clones, and not every one. The sample has about 120,000 clones, 70% to 90% seen once. Sequenced: PBMCs. These TCRs come from a woman between 55 and 75 years old with lung cancer. CDR3s include the opening cysteine and the closing phenylalanine or tryptophan. Fields, in order: CDR3 DNA, CDR3 protein, J gene, D gene, clone size, V gene. A D gene is named only where the DNA matches it firmly. Clone sizes are given selectively: once, few, many, or a class where the clone is expanded.

CDR3 DNA: TGCAGTGCTGGTGAACAGGCCACTAATGAAAAACTGTTTTTT
CDR3 protein: CSAGEQATNEKLFF
J gene: TRBJ1-4
D gene: .
clone size: .
V gene: TRBV20-1

CDR3 DNA: TGTGCCAGCAGCTCATTTACAGGGATCTATGGCTACACCTTC
CDR3 protein: CASSSFTGIYGYTF
J gene: TRBJ1-2
D gene: .
clone size: .
V gene: TRBV13

CDR3 DNA: TGTGCCAGTAGTATAGAGGGGGGGCCCTATCAAGGCTACACCTTC
CDR3 protein: CASSIEGGPYQGYTF
J gene: TRBJ1-2
D gene: .
clone size: .
V gene: TRBV19

CDR3 DNA: TGCGCCAGCAGCCAAGGGCAGCGGCAGACCAAAGCTTTCTTT
CDR3 protein: CASSQGQRQTKAFF
J gene: TRBJ1-1
D gene: .
clone size: .
V gene: TRBV4-1

CDR3 DNA: TGTGCCAGCAGACCCCTTGACCTTAATGAGCAGTTCTTC
CDR3 protein: CASRPLDLNEQFF
J gene: TRBJ2-1
D gene: .
clone size: .
V gene: TRBV6-5

CDR3 DNA: TGTGCCAGCAGTGAAGACAGACTCTATGGCTACACCTTC
CDR3 protein: CASSEDRLYGYTF
J gene: TRBJ1-2
D gene: .
clone size: few
V gene: TRBV6-1

CDR3 DNA: TGTGCCAGTGCCTCCGGGACAGGGGGCTACGAGCAGTACTTC
CDR3 protein: CASASGTGGYEQYF
J gene: TRBJ2-7
D gene: TRBD1
clone size: once
V gene: TRBV3-1/TRBV3-2

CDR3 DNA: TGTGCCAGCAGCTTGGAGGGCGGGGGAGGCTACGAGCAGTACTTC
CDR3 protein: CASSLEGGGGYEQYF
J gene: TRBJ2-7
D gene: TRBD2
clone size: .
V gene: TRBV5-6

CDR3 DNA: TGTGCCAGCTCACCTCAAATTCACAGGGAGAGCACTGAAGCTTTCTTT
CDR3 protein: CASSPQIHRESTEAFF
J gene: TRBJ1-1
D gene: .
clone size: few
V gene: TRBV18

CDR3 DNA: TGTGCCAGCAGGGGCGATATCGGGGGCGGGGGCTACACCTTC
CDR3 protein: CASRGDIGGGGYTF
J gene: TRBJ1-2
D gene: .
clone size: .
V gene: TRBV2

CDR3 DNA: TGTGCCAGCAGCTTAGGTGGGGGTCGCTCCTACAATGAGCAGTTCTTC
CDR3 protein: CASSLGGGRSYNEQFF
J gene: TRBJ2-1
D gene: .
clone size: .
V gene: TRBV7-9

CDR3 DNA: TGTGCCAGCAGCGACCCGGGCGACGGGGCTGAAGCTTTCTTT
CDR3 protein: CASSDPGDGAEAFF
J gene: TRBJ1-1
D gene: .
clone size: few
V gene: TRBV25-1

CDR3 DNA: TGTGCCAGCAGCCCACCTACTCACTATGGCTACACCTTC
CDR3 protein: CASSPPTHYGYTF
J gene: TRBJ1-2
D gene: .
clone size: .
V gene: TRBV7-9

CDR3 DNA: TGTGCCAGCAGTATGCGACTAGCGGGGGGGTACCTTGGGAGCACAGATACGCAGTATTTT
CDR3 protein: CASSMRLAGGYLGSTDTQYF
J gene: TRBJ2-3
D gene: TRBD2
clone size: .
V gene: TRBV6-2/TRBV6-3

CDR3 DNA: TGTGCCAGCAGCCAGCGGACAGGGTTAAACACCGGGGAGCTGTTTTTT
CDR3 protein: CASSQRTGLNTGELFF
J gene: TRBJ2-2
D gene: TRBD1
clone size: .
V gene: TRBV3-1/TRBV3-2

CDR3 DNA: TGCGCCAGCAGCTTGGAGGGCGTAGAAGCTTTCTTT
CDR3 protein: CASSLEGVEAFF
J gene: TRBJ1-1
D gene: .
clone size: .
V gene: TRBV5-1

CDR3 DNA: TGTGCCAGCAGCTTAGGGGAAGGAGGCCAAGAGACCCAGTACTTC
CDR3 protein: CASSLGEGGQETQYF
J gene: TRBJ2-5
D gene: .
clone size: many
V gene: TRBV11-2

CDR3 DNA: TGTGCCAGCAGCTTAGCCTTTGATCAGCCCCAGCATTTT
CDR3 protein: CASSLAFDQPQHF
J gene: TRBJ1-5
D gene: .
clone size: .
V gene: TRBV7-2

CDR3 DNA: TGTGCCAGCAGCTTAAGGCAGGGGGACGCTGAAGCTTTCTTT
CDR3 protein: CASSLRQGDAEAFF
J gene: TRBJ1-1
D gene: TRBD1
clone size: .
V gene: TRBV11-3

CDR3 DNA: TGTGCCAGCAGCCAATTTAGCGGCGGGAGCACAGATACGCAGTATTTT
CDR3 protein: CASSQFSGGSTDTQYF
J gene: TRBJ2-3
D gene: .
clone size: .
V gene: TRBV4-2

CDR3 DNA: TGTGCCAGCAGCTGGGCTAGCGGGGTGTTTGCAGATACGCAGTATTTT
CDR3 protein: CASSWASGVFADTQYF
J gene: TRBJ2-3
D gene: TRBD2
clone size: .
V gene: TRBV11-1

CDR3 DNA: TGTGCCAGCAGCTTGAGTGACAGGGTGAACACTGAAGCTTTCTTT
CDR3 protein: CASSLSDRVNTEAFF
J gene: TRBJ1-1
D gene: TRBD1
clone size: .
V gene: TRBV5-6

CDR3 DNA: TGTGCCATCAAATTTTCAGAGAACACTGAAGCTTTCTTT
CDR3 protein: CAIKFSENTEAFF
J gene: TRBJ1-1
D gene: .
clone size: .
V gene: TRBV10-3

CDR3 DNA: TGTGCCAGTAGTTCTGGACAGATTCAGCCCCAGCATTTT
CDR3 protein: CASSSGQIQPQHF
J gene: TRBJ1-5
D gene: .
clone size: .
V gene: TRBV19

CDR3 DNA: TGCGCCAGCAGCCCAGCCCTGACAGAAGAAGCTTTCTTT
CDR3 protein: CASSPALTEEAFF
J gene: TRBJ1-1
D gene: .
clone size: .
V gene: TRBV4-1

CDR3 DNA: TGTGCCAGCAGCTTATGGGGGAACTATGGCTACACCTTC
CDR3 protein: CASSLWGNYGYTF
J gene: TRBJ1-2
D gene: .
clone size: once
V gene: TRBV11-2

CDR3 DNA: TGTGCTAGTGGTTTGTATGAGACCCAGTACTTC
CDR3 protein: CASGLYETQYF
J gene: TRBJ2-5
D gene: .
clone size: .
V gene: TRBV12-5

CDR3 DNA: TGTGCCAGCAGTTGGGGACAGGGTGCTCATGGCTACACCTTC
CDR3 protein: CASSWGQGAHGYTF
J gene: TRBJ1-2
D gene: TRBD1
clone size: .
V gene: TRBV7-9

CDR3 DNA: TGTGCCAGCAGCCCTCAGCGTGGTAATGAAAAACTGTTTTTT
CDR3 protein: CASSPQRGNEKLFF
J gene: TRBJ1-4
D gene: .
clone size: .
V gene: TRBV3-1/TRBV3-2

CDR3 DNA: TGTGCCAGTTCCTTGAACAGGGGCCAAGAGACCCAGTACTTC
CDR3 protein: CASSLNRGQETQYF
J gene: TRBJ2-5
D gene: TRBD1
clone size: .
V gene: TRBV27

CDR3 DNA: TGTGCCAGCAGCTTAGGCACGGCAGGGGGGGGCTATGGCTACACCTTC
CDR3 protein: CASSLGTAGGGYGYTF
J gene: TRBJ1-2
D gene: TRBD1
clone size: .
V gene: TRBV7-8

CDR3 DNA: TGTGCCAGCAGTTTATCCTTAGGGGTTTCGGGCACAGATACGCAGTATTTT
CDR3 protein: CASSLSLGVSGTDTQYF
J gene: TRBJ2-3
D gene: .
clone size: .
V gene: TRBV28

CDR3 DNA: TGTGCCAGCAGTCAGCAGGACACAGGGGGAGAAGGCTACACCTTC
CDR3 protein: CASSQQDTGGEGYTF
J gene: TRBJ1-2
D gene: TRBD1
clone size: .
V gene: TRBV14

CDR3 DNA: TGTGCCAGCAGCACGGGACTAGCGGATTACAATGAGCAGTTCTTC
CDR3 protein: CASSTGLADYNEQFF
J gene: TRBJ2-1
D gene: TRBD2
clone size: .
V gene: TRBV11-2

CDR3 DNA: TGTGCCAGCAGTGACCGTGACAGGACCTCTGGAAACACCATATATTTT
CDR3 protein: CASSDRDRTSGNTIYF
J gene: TRBJ1-3
D gene: .
clone size: few
V gene: TRBV6-4

CDR3 DNA: TGTGCCTGGAAAGCCTCTGGGGCCAACGTCCTGACTTTC
CDR3 protein: CAWKASGANVLTF
J gene: TRBJ2-6
D gene: .
clone size: .
V gene: TRBV30

CDR3 DNA: TGTGCCAGCAGCTTGAGGACAGGGTGGGATGAAAAACTGTTTTTT
CDR3 protein: CASSLRTGWDEKLFF
J gene: TRBJ1-4
D gene: TRBD1
clone size: .
V gene: TRBV5-6

CDR3 DNA: TGTGCCAGCAGTTACTCTTCGGGGGGACCCTACAATGAGCAGTTCTTC
CDR3 protein: CASSYSSGGPYNEQFF
J gene: TRBJ2-1
D gene: TRBD2
clone size: .
V gene: TRBV6-5

CDR3 DNA: TGTGCCAGCAGCCAAGTGAGCGGACTTCCTGGAAACACCATATATTTT
CDR3 protein: CASSQVSGLPGNTIYF
J gene: TRBJ1-3
D gene: .
clone size: .
V gene: TRBV14

CDR3 DNA: TGTGCCACCAGTGCCCTCCTAGCGGGAGCAGATACGCAGTATTTT
CDR3 protein: CATSALLAGADTQYF
J gene: TRBJ2-3
D gene: TRBD2
clone size: .
V gene: TRBV24-1

CDR3 DNA: TGTGCCAGCAGCTTTCGGACAGGGAGCGATGGCTACACCTTC
CDR3 protein: CASSFRTGSDGYTF
J gene: TRBJ1-2
D gene: TRBD1
clone size: .
V gene: TRBV9

CDR3 DNA: TGTGCCAGCAGGGTAGCCGGGGGCGGAGAGACCCAGTACTTC
CDR3 protein: CASRVAGGGETQYF
J gene: TRBJ2-5
D gene: .
clone size: .
V gene: TRBV6-5

CDR3 DNA: TGTGCCAGCAGCTTTCGGGAGAACACAGATACGCAGTATTTT
CDR3 protein: CASSFRENTDTQYF
J gene: TRBJ2-3
D gene: .
clone size: .
V gene: TRBV7-8

CDR3 DNA: TGTGCCAGCAGCCGCTCACTCTTTAATGAAAAACTGTTTTTT
CDR3 protein: CASSRSLFNEKLFF
J gene: TRBJ1-4
D gene: .
clone size: once
V gene: TRBV3-1/TRBV3-2